This T cell receptor (beta chain) was sequenced during a study of Ad26.COV2.S vaccination and SARS-CoV-2 variants. As to treatment: around 19 received Ad26.COV2.S at low or high dose, single or two shots; several received placebo; per-sample allocation not given. It was on day 63 after the first vaccine or placebo injection that samples were taken. Cohort 1b enrolled adults aged 18-55 years in Boston. This CDR3 is built from 17 residues. CDR1 and CDR2 from the germline V gene are PRHDT and FYEKMQ (reference sequence). V gave up 6 bases and J gave up 2 bases, with 22 bases separating them. Some clones are missing from TCRdb's copy, which holds only in-frame ones; the method was immunoSEQ multiplex PCR. The table lists under 550,000 clones, over 75% of them singletons. Study observations and caveats: Analyses that measured TCR breadth and depth may have underestimated total T cell responses.

Worth noting for this clone: Antigen specificity is unknown.

The rearrangement joins TRBV13 to TRBJ1-2, with D unresolved. The source is a person aged 18 to 65 who received the Ad26.COV2.S COVID-19 vaccine or a placebo. Sequences were derived from peripheral blood, sampled in a trial of Ad26.COV2.S vaccine versus placebo. The CDR3 sequence: CASSLPQLFPGNYGYTF. In DNA form, the CDR3 reads TGTGCCAGCAGTTTGCCACAGTTGTTCCCGGGGAACTATGGCTACACCTTC.